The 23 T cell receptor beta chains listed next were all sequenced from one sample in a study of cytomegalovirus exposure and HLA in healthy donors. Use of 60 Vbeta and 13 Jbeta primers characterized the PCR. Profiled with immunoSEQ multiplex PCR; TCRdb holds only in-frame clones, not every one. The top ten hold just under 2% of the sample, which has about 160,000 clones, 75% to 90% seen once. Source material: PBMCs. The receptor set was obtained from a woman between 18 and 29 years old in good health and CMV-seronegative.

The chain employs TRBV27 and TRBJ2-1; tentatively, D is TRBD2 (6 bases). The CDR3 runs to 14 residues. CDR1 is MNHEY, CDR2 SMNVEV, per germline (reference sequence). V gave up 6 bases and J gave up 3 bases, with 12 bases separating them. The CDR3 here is CASRPEGNYNEQFF. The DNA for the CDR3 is TGTGCCAGCAGACCGGAGGGGAACTACAATGAGCAGTTCTTC.

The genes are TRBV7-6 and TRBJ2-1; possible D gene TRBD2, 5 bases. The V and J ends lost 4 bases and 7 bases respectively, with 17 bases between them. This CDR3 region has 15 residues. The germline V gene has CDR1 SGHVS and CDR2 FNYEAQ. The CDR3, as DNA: TGTGCCAGCAGCTCAGGTACGGTGCGGGTGAATGAGCAGTTCTTC. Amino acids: CASSSGTVRVNEQFF.

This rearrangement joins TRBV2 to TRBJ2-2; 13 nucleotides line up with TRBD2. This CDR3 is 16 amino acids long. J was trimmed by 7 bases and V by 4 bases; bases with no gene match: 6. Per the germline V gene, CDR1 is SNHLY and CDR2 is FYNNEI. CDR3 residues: CASSVLAGGIDGELFF. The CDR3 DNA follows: TGTGCCAGCAGTGTACTAGCGGGGGGGATTGACGGGGAGCTGTTTTTT.

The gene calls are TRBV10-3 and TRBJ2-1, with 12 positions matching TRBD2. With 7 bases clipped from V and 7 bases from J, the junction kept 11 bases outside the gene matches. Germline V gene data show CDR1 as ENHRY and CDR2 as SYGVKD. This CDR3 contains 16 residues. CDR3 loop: CAITPRLAGDGNEQFF. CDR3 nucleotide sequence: TGTGCCATCACCCCCAGACTAGCGGGAGACGGGAATGAGCAGTTCTTC.

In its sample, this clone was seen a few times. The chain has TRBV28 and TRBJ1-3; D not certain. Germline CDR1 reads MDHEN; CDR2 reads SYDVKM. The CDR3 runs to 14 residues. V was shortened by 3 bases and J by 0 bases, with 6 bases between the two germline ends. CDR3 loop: CASSLFSSGNTIYF. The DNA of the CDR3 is TGTGCCAGCAGTTTGTTTAGCTCTGGAAACACCATATATTTT.

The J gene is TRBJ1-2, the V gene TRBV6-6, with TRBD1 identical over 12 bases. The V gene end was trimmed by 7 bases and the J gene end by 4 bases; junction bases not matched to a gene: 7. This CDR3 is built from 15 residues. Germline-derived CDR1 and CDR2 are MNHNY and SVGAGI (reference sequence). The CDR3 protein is CASTKGQGATYGYTF. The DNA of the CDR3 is TGTGCCAGCACCAAGGGACAGGGGGCTACCTATGGCTACACCTTC.

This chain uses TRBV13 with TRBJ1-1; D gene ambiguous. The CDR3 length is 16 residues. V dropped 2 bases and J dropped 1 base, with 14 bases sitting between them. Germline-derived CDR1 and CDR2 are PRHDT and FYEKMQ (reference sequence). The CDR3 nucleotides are TGTGCCAGCAGCTTATGGTTGGAGGGAGGGAACACTGAAGCTTTCTTT. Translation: CASSLWLEGGNTEAFF.

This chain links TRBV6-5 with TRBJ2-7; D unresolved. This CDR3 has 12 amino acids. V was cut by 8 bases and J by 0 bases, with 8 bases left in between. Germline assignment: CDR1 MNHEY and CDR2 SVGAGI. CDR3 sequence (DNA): TGTGCCAGCGGCTCCAGCTCCTACGAGCAGTACTTC. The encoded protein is CASGSSSYEQYF.

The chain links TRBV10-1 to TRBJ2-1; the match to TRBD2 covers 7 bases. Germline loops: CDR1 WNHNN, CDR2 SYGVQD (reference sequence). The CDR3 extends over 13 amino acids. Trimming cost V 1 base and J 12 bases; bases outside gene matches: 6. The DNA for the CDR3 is TGCGCCAGCAGTGAGTTTGGTAGCGGGCGGCAGTTCTTC. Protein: CASSEFGSGRQFF.

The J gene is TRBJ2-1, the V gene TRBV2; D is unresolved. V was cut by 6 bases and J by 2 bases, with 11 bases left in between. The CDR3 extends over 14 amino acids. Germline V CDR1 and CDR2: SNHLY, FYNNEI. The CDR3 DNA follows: TGTGCCAGCAGGACGGAGATCCCCTACAATGAGCAGTTCTTC. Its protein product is CASRTEIPYNEQFF.

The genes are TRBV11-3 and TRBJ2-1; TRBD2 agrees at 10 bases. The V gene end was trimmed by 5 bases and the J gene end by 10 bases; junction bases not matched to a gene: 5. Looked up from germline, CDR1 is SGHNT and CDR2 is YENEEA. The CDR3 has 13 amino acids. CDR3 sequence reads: CASSGRTSGEQFF. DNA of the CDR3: TGTGCCAGCAGCGGCAGGACTAGCGGAGAGCAGTTCTTC.

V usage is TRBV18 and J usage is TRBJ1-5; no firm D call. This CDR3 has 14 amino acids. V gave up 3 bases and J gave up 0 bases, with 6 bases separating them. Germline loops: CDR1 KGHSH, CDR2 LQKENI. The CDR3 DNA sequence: TGTGCCAGCTCACCGGCGGATAGCAATCAGCCCCAGCATTTT. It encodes CASSPADSNQPQHF.

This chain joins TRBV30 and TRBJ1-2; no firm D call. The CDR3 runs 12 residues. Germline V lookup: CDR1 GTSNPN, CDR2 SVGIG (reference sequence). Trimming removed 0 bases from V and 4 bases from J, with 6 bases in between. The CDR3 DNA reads TGTGCCTGGAGTGTACAGCCCTATGGCTACACCTTC. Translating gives CAWSVQPYGYTF.

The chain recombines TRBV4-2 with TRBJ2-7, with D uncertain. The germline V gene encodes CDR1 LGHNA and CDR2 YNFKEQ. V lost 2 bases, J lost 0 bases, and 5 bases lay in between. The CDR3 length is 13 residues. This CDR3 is CASSQTTSYEQYF. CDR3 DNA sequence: TGTGCCAGCAGCCAAACAACCTCCTACGAGCAGTACTTC.

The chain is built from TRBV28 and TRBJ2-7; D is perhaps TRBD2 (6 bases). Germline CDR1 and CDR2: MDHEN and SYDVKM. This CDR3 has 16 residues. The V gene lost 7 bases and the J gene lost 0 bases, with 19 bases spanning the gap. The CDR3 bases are TGTGCCAGCACACGTACCGGGACTGGACCCTCCTACGAGCAGTACTTC. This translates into CASTRTGTGPSYEQYF.

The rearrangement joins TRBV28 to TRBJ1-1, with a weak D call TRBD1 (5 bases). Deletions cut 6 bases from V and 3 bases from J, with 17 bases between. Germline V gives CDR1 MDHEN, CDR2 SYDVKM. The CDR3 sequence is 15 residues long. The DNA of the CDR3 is TGTGCCAGCAGCTCGAGCGGGACGGTGGACACTGAAGCTTTCTTT. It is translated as CASSSSGTVDTEAFF.

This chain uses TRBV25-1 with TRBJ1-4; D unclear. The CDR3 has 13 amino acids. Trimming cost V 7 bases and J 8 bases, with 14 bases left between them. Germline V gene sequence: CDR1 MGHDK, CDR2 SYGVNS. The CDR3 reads CASKTSGEEKLFF. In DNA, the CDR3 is TGTGCCAGCAAGACCTCTGGGGAGGAAAAACTGTTTTTT.

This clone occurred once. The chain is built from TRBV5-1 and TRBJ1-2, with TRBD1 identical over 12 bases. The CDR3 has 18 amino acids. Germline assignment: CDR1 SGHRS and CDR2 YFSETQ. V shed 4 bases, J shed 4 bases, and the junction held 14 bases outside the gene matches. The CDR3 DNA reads TGCGCCAGCAGCCGTTTGGGGGACAGGGGGCCTAAGGGCTATGGCTACACCTTC. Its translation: CASSRLGDRGPKGYGYTF.

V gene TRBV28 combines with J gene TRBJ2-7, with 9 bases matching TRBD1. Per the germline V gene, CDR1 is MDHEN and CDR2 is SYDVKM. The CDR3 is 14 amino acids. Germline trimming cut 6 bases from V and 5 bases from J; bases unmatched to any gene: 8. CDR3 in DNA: TGTGCCAGCAGGGACAGGGGTTCGAGTGACGAGCAGTACTTC. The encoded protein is CASRDRGSSDEQYF.

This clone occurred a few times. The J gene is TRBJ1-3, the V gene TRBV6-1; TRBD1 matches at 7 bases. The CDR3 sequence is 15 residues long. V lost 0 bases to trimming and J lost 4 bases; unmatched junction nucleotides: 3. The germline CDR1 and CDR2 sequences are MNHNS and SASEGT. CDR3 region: CASSEAQDRGNTIYF. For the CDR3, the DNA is TGTGCCAGCAGTGAAGCCCAGGACAGGGGAAACACCATATATTTT.

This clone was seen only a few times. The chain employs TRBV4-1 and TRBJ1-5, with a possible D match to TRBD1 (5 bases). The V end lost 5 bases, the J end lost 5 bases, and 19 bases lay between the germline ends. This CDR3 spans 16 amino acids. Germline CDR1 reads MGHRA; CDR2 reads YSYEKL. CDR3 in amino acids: CASSASMYRRDQPQHF. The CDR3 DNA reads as TGCGCCAGCAGCGCTAGTATGTACAGGCGTGATCAGCCCCAGCATTTT.

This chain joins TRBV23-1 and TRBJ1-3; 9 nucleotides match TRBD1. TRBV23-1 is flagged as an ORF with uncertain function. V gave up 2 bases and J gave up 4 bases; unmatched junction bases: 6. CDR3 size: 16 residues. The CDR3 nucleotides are TGCGCCAGCAGTCAAATGGACAGGGGAAAAGGAAACACCATATATTTT. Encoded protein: CASSQMDRGKGNTIYF.

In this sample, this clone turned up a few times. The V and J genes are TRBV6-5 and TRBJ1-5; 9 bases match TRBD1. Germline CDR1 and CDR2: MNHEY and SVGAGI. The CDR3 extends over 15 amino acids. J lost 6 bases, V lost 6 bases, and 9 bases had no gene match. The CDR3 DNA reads TGTGCCAGCAGGCCTACAGGGGGCTATAGTCAGCCCCAGCATTTT. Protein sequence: CASRPTGGYSQPQHF.